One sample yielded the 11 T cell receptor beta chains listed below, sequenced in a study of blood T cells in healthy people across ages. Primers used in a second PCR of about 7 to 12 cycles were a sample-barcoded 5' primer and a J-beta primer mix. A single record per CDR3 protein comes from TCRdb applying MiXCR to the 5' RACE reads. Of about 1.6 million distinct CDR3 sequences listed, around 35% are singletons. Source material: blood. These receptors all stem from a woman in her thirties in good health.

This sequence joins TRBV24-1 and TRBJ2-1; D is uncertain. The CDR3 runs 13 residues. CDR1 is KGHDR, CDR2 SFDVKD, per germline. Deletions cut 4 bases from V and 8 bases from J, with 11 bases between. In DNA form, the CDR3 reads TGTGCCACCAGTGAAGACCCACGGGATGAGCAGTTCTTC. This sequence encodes CATSEDPRDEQFF.

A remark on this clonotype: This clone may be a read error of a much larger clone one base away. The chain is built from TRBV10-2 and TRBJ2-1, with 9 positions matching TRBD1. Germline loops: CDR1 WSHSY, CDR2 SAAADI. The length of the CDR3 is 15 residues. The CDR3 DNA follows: TGCGCCGGCAGTAGGACAGGGGAAGCCTACAATGAGCAGTTCTTC. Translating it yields CAGSRTGEAYNEQFF.

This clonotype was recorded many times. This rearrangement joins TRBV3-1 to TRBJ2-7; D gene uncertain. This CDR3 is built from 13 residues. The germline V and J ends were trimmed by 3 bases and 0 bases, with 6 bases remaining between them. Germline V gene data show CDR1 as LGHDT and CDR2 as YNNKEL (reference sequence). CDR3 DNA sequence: TGTGCCAGCAGCCATGACGGCTCCTACGAGCAGTACTTC. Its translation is CASSHDGSYEQYF.

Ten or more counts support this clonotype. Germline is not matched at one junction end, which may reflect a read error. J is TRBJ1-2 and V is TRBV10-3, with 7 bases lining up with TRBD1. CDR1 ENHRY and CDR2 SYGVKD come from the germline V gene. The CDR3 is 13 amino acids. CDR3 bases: TGTGCCATCACCAAGACAGGGAACTCTGGCTACACCTTC. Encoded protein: CAITKTGNSGYTF.

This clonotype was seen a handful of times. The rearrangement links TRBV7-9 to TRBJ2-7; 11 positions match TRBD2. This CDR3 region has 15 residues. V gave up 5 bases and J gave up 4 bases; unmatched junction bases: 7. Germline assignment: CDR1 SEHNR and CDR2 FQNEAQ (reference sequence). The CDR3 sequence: CASSRTSGLLYEQYF. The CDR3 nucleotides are TGTGCCAGCAGCAGGACTAGCGGGTTACTGTACGAGCAGTACTTC.

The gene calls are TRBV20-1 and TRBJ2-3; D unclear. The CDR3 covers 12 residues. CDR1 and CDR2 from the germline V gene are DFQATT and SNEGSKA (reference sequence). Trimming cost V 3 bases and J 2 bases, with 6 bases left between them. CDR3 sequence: CSARGTTDTQYF. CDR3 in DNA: TGCAGTGCTAGGGGTACCACAGATACGCAGTATTTT.

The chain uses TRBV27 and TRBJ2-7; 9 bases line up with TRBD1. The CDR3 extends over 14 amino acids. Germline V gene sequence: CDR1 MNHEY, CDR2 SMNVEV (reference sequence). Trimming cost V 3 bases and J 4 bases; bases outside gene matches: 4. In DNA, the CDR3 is TGTGCCAGCAGTTTCTGGGACAGGGCGTACGAGCAGTACTTC. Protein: CASSFWDRAYEQYF.

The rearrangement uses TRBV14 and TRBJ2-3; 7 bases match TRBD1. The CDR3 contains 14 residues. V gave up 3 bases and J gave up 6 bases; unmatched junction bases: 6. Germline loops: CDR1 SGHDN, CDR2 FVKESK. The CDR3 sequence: CASSQDQGVDTQYF. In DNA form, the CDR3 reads TGTGCCAGCAGCCAGGACCAGGGGGTGGATACGCAGTATTTT.

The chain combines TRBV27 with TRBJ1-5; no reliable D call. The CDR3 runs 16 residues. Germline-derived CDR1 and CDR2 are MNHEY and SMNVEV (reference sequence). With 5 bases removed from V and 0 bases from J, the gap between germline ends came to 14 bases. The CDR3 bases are TGTGCCAGCAGTCCCTCGTTAGGTGATAGCAATCAGCCCCAGCATTTT. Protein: CASSPSLGDSNQPQHF.

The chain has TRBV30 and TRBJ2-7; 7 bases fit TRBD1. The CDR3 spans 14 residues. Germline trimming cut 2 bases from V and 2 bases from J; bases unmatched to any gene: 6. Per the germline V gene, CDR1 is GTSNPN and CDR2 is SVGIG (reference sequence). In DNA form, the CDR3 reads TGTGCCTGGAGTTGGGCAGGGGGTACCTACGAGCAGTACTTC. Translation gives CAWSWAGGTYEQYF. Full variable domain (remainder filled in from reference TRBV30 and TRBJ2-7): SQTIHQWPATLVQPVGSPLSLECTVEGTSNPNLYWYRQAAGRGLQLLFYSVGIGQISSEVPQNLSASRPQDRQFILSSKKLLLSDSGFYLCAWSWAGGTYEQYFGPGTRLTVT.

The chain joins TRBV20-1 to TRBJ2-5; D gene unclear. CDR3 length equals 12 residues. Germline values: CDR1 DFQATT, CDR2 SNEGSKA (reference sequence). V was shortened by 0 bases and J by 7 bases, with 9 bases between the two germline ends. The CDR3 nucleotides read TGCAGTGCTAGAGAGCCTATGGGGACCCAGTACTTC. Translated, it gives CSAREPMGTQYF.